The 12 T cell receptor beta chains below were found in one sample sequenced in a study of blood T cell repertoires in COVID-19. Sequenced by immunoSEQ multiplex PCR; TCRdb stores in-frame clones only, minus some. The table lists 200,000 to 300,000 clones, roughly 82% of them singletons, with roughly 4.7% in the top ten. Sequencing used peripheral blood. The receptor source for this set is a woman in her 70s with acute or convalescent COVID-19.

DNA of the CDR3: TGTGCCAGTAGTATGGAGGGAAACTATGGCTACACCTTC. Protein sequence: CASSMEGNYGYTF. The chain carries TRBV19 and TRBJ1-2; no reliable D call. CDR3 length: 13 residues. The germline CDR1 and CDR2 sequences are LNHDA and SQIVND (reference sequence). Trimming removed 3 bases from V and 2 bases from J, with 7 bases in between.

V gene TRBV7-2 combines with J gene TRBJ1-1; perhaps TRBD1 as D (6 bases). This CDR3 spans 17 amino acids. V was trimmed by 4 bases and J by 4 bases, leaving 22 bases between them. The germline V gene has CDR1 SGHTA and CDR2 FQGNSA. In DNA, the CDR3 is TGTGCCAGCAGCTCACAACCAAGGACAGTTCCTAGCACTGAAGCTTTCTTT. It translates to CASSSQPRTVPSTEAFF.

V is TRBV24-1 and J is TRBJ1-1; 8 nucleotides match TRBD1. The CDR3 loop spans 15 amino acids. The V gene end was trimmed by 7 bases and the J gene end by 1 base; junction bases not matched to a gene: 7. Germline V gene sequence: CDR1 KGHDR, CDR2 SFDVKD. The CDR3 here is CATSARTGPNTEAFF. CDR3 in DNA: TGTGCCACCAGCGCCCGGACAGGGCCGAACACTGAAGCTTTCTTT.

CDR3 in DNA: TGTGCCAGCAGCCTCCGACATCGCGACTATGGCTACACCTTC. It yields the protein CASSLRHRDYGYTF. The V call is TRBV7-2, the J call TRBJ1-2; D not resolved. The CDR3 is made up of 14 amino acids. Trimming left V 5 bases short and J 3 bases short, with 13 bases between. The germline V gene has CDR1 SGHTA and CDR2 FQGNSA.

This CDR3 is CASSYLDSNTEAFF. CDR3 sequence (DNA): TGTGCCAGCAGTTACCTGGACTCAAACACTGAAGCTTTCTTT. The chain uses TRBV6-6 and TRBJ1-1, with no clear D. The V gene's germline CDR1 is MNHNY and CDR2 SVGAGI (reference sequence). This CDR3 contains 14 residues. V gave up 2 bases and J gave up 2 bases, with 9 bases separating them.

This chain uses TRBV5-4 with TRBJ2-7; TRBD1 matches 12 bases. This CDR3 region has 16 residues. The trim removed 2 bases at V and 5 bases at J, leaving 8 bases unmatched. Germline loops: CDR1 SGHNT, CDR2 YYREEE (reference sequence). Here the CDR3 reads CASSLYMGQGANEQYF. The CDR3 DNA sequence: TGTGCCAGCAGCTTATACATGGGACAGGGGGCCAACGAGCAGTACTTC.

The CDR3 loop reads CASSLRDTPEAFF. The CDR3 DNA follows: TGTGCCAGCAGTCTCCGGGACACCCCTGAAGCTTTCTTT. The genes are TRBV27 and TRBJ1-1; a possible D gene is TRBD1 (6 bases). The length of the CDR3 is 13 residues. V was shortened by 5 bases and J by 6 bases, with 13 bases between the two germline ends. The V gene's germline CDR1 is MNHEY and CDR2 SMNVEV (reference sequence).

J is TRBJ1-4 and V is TRBV6-5, with D possibly being TRBD1 (5 bases). Germline V gene sequence: CDR1 MNHEY, CDR2 SVGAGI. The CDR3 is 16 residues long. V lost 3 bases and J lost 0, with 11 bases in between. DNA for the CDR3: TGTGCCAGCAGTTATTATCAGGGTGCAACTAATGAAAAACTGTTTTTT. Protein: CASSYYQGATNEKLFF.

The chain has TRBV5-6 and TRBJ1-5, with D possibly matching TRBD1 (5 bases). CDR1 is SGHDT and CDR2 is YYEEEE in the germline V gene. This CDR3 region has 15 residues. V was shortened by 4 bases and J by 3 bases, with 14 bases between the two germline ends. In nucleotides, the CDR3 is TGTGCCAGCAGCCCCCAGGGAAAACCCAATCAGCCCCAGCATTTT. Its protein is CASSPQGKPNQPQHF.

The chain is built from TRBV5-5 and TRBJ1-4, with TRBD1 matching 8 bases. Germline V lookup: CDR1 SGHKS, CDR2 YYEKEE (reference sequence). The CDR3 has 16 amino acids. V lost 3 bases, J lost 6 bases, and 10 bases stayed unmatched. The CDR3 DNA reads TGTGCCAGCAGCTCTACTACAGGGGGGAAGCATGAAAAACTGTTTTTT. It encodes CASSSTTGGKHEKLFF.

CDR3 DNA: TGCAGTGCTAGTGGGGGGCTGGTCACTGAAGCTTTCTTT. Protein sequence: CSASGGLVTEAFF. The chain uses TRBV20-1 and TRBJ1-1; the D gene is possibly TRBD1 (6 bases). Germline assignment: CDR1 DFQATT and CDR2 SNEGSKA (reference sequence). CDR3 size: 13 residues. Trimming left V 3 bases short and J 4 bases short, with 12 bases between.

Here the CDR3 DNA reads TGTGCCAGCAGCCCCCAATTAGTTGAGCCCCAGCATTTT. This gives the protein CASSPQLVEPQHF. The chain combines TRBV3-1 (or the pseudogene TRBV3-2) with TRBJ1-5, with unresolved D. Germline CDR1 is LGHDT and CDR2 is YNNKEL (reference sequence). This CDR3 contains 13 residues. V gave up 4 bases and J gave up 8 bases, with 12 bases separating them.